The rows below give T cell receptor beta chains drawn from one sample of a study of vaccination effects on CD4 cells after COVID-19. These TCRs are of unknown antigen specificity. The method was immunoSEQ multiplex PCR; TCRdb's version includes in-frame clones alone and lacks a portion of them. The sample records under 40,000 clones, around 80% being singletons. The source material was CD4+ T cells from PBMCs cultured with HCoV-NL63 spike peptides, sampled after COVID-19 vaccination. These receptors came from a human donor who received a COVID-19 vaccine. Some clones in this sample may be carry-over from other donors' samples. Each CDR3 is given with its conserved first and last residue. The D gene is left open where the match is weak. For some rows the clone size is stated as once, few or many, or as a class when expanded; others skip it.

>TRBJ1-1|NA|TRBV7-3|NA
TGTGCCAGCAGCTTAAAGAGGCTCCAAACAGGGTGGAACACTGAAGCTTTCTTT
CASSLKRLQTGWNTEAFF
>TRBJ1-5|few|TRBV5-5|NA
TGTGCCAGCAGCTTGTTGACCAATCAGCCCCAGCATTTT
CASSLLTNQPQHF
>TRBJ1-5|once|TRBV10-3|TRBD1
TGTGCCATCAGCTCCACAGGGGGGGACCAGCCCCAGCATTTT
CAISSTGGDQPQHF
>TRBJ2-3|few|TRBV9|NA
TGTGCCAGCAGCGTAGCCACAGATACGCAGTATTTT
CASSVATDTQYF
>TRBJ2-2|NA|TRBV18|NA
TGTGCCAGCTCCCTAAGGAACGGGGAGCTGTTTTTT
CASSLRNGELFF
>TRBJ2-3|NA|TRBV5-6|TRBD2
TGTGCCAGCAGCCAAGTCCCGGGACTAGCGACAGATACGCAGTATTTT
CASSQVPGLATDTQYF
>TRBJ2-3|once|TRBV3-1/TRBV3-2|TRBD2
TGTGCCAGCAGCCAAGGTCGCGGGGGGGATATAGATACGCAGTATTTT
CASSQGRGGDIDTQYF
>TRBJ1-1|NA|TRBV2|NA
TGTGCCAGCAGGCCGGACAGGAACACTGAAGCTTTCTTT
CASRPDRNTEAFF
>TRBJ1-2|NA|TRBV28|NA
TGTGCCAGCTGTTCGCCACAGATTTATGGCTACACCTTC
CASCSPQIYGYTF
>TRBJ2-5|NA|TRBV5-1|NA
TGCGCCAGCAGCTTGAAGTCGGTCACTCAAGAGACCCAGTACTTC
CASSLKSVTQETQYF
>TRBJ1-2|few|TRBV18|TRBD1
TGTGCCAGCTCAGAGACGCGGACAGGGGACTATGGCTACACCTTC
CASSETRTGDYGYTF
>TRBJ2-1|NA|TRBV6-5|NA
TGTGCCAACTCCGCCAGGGTTGGCAATGAGCAGTTCTTC
CANSARVGNEQFF
>TRBJ2-3|NA|TRBV7-8|TRBD1
TGTGCCAGCAGCTTAGTGGACAGGGGGAGGTATACGCAGTATTTT
CASSLVDRGRYTQYF
>TRBJ1-1|NA|TRBV6-5|TRBD1
TGTGCCAGCAGTAGGACAGGGAACACTGAAGCTTTCTTT
CASSRTGNTEAFF
>TRBJ2-5|NA|TRBV6-1|NA
TGTGCCAGCAGTGAAACGTCAGGGGGGTTGGAGACCCAGTACTTC
CASSETSGGLETQYF
>TRBJ1-2|NA|TRBV5-4|NA
TGTGCCAGCAGCTTATACACCGAATTCTATGGCTACACCTTC
CASSLYTEFYGYTF
>TRBJ1-2|NA|TRBV6-5|TRBD1
TGTGCCAGCAGGGGGACAGGCTCCAACTATGGCTACACCTTC
CASRGTGSNYGYTF
>TRBJ1-1|NA|TRBV6-5|NA
TGTGCCAGCATCATGGGGGGCCGGGGTACTGAAGCTTTCTTT
CASIMGGRGTEAFF
>TRBJ2-3|NA|TRBV5-1|NA
TGCGCCAGCAGCCTAGAACCCCGGGGCACAGATACGCAGTATTTT
CASSLEPRGTDTQYF
>TRBJ2-5|few|TRBV10-3|TRBD1
TGTGCCATCAGTGGACAGGGGGAAGAGACCCAGTACTTC
CAISGQGEETQYF
>TRBJ2-5|NA|TRBV7-9|TRBD1
TGTGCCAGCAGCTCCCTGAGGAACAGGGGCTTCGAGACCCAGTACTTC
CASSSLRNRGFETQYF
>TRBJ2-1|few|TRBV28|NA
TGTGCCAGCATCACAACTCACGGGCTCGAAATAGGTGAGCAGTTCTTC
CASITTHGLEIGEQFF
>TRBJ1-3|NA|TRBV10-3|NA
TGTGCCATCAGTGAGAACAGGGATGAAAACACCATATATTTT
CAISENRDENTIYF
>TRBJ2-5|NA|TRBV24-1|NA
TGTGCCACCAGTGACCCCGGGCGGGCCCTCGGGGAGACCCAGTACTTC
CATSDPGRALGETQYF
>TRBJ1-2|NA|TRBV12-3/TRBV12-4|NA
TGTGCCAGCAGTTTTGTGCCAGGGGTGGGCTACACCTTC
CASSFVPGVGYTF
>TRBJ2-3|once|TRBV19|NA
TGTGCCAGTTCCCACCCAGCGGTGGGCACAGATACGCAGTATTTT
CASSHPAVGTDTQYF
>TRBJ2-1|NA|TRBV5-1|NA
TGCGCCAGCAGCGACGTGGGGCCAGGACACAATGAGCAGTTCTTC
CASSDVGPGHNEQFF
>TRBJ1-3|NA|TRBV28|NA
TGTGCCAGCAGTTTACCATACCCAGGAAACACCATATATTTT
CASSLPYPGNTIYF
>TRBJ1-2|NA|TRBV3-1/TRBV3-2|NA
TGTGCCAGCAGCCCCCAGGGGATCGACTATGGCTACACCTTC
CASSPQGIDYGYTF
>TRBJ1-4|NA|TRBV19|NA
TGTGCCGTATCAGGAGGCCGCGAAAAACTGTTTTTT
CAVSGGREKLFF